Presented here are 23 T cell receptor beta chains from one specimen sequenced in a study of T cell repertoires in urothelial bladder cancer. Sequencing used immunoSEQ multiplex PCR; TCRdb keeps in-frame clones, though not all of them. The sample yields about 13,000 clones, roughly 70% seen once. The sequencing sample was made of tumor-infiltrating cells from bladder cancer. The receptors were sampled from a human donor with urothelial carcinoma.

CDR3 in amino acids: CASSLAPGQGKDYEQYF. CDR3 sequence (DNA): TGTGCCAGCAGCTTAGCTCCGGGACAGGGCAAGGACTACGAGCAGTACTTC. The V and J genes are TRBV7-6 and TRBJ2-7; 9 nucleotides align to TRBD1. CDR1 is SGHVS and CDR2 is FNYEAQ in the germline V gene. The CDR3 spans 17 residues. The J segment lost 3 bases and the V segment lost 0 bases, leaving 9 bases of the junction unmatched.

V usage is TRBV5-6 and J usage is TRBJ1-1, with TRBD1 as a possible D gene (5 bases). The ends were cut back, 0 bases at V and 0 bases at J, with 12 bases in the middle. Germline values: CDR1 SGHDT, CDR2 YYEEEE. The CDR3 has 16 amino acids. CDR3 sequence (DNA): TGTGCCAGCAGCTTGGGAGGGGCACTTATGAACACTGAAGCTTTCTTT. This translates into CASSLGGALMNTEAFF.

The chain uses TRBV2 and TRBJ1-1; tentative D call: TRBD1 (6 bases). The V end was cut by 2 bases, the J end by 0 bases, with 10 bases between. The germline gives CDR1 SNHLY, CDR2 FYNNEI. The CDR3 is 15 amino acids. Here the CDR3 DNA reads TGTGCCAGCAGTGAACAGGGGTCATTGAACACTGAAGCTTTCTTT. Translated: CASSEQGSLNTEAFF.

Sample share makes this clone medium-sized. The chain recombines TRBV25-1 with TRBJ2-5; the match to TRBD2 covers 7 bases. The V gene's germline CDR1 is MGHDK and CDR2 SYGVNS. Unmatched junction bases numbered 8, after V lost 7 bases and J lost 3 bases. This CDR3 is 14 amino acids long. CDR3 loop: CASTPRGTKETQYF. The CDR3 nucleotides read TGTGCCAGCACACCCCGAGGGACTAAAGAGACCCAGTACTTC. Together with reference TRBV25-1 and TRBJ2-5, the CDR3 gives the full variable domain: EADIYQTPRYLVIGTGKKITLECSQTMGHDKMYWYQQDPGMELHLIHYSYGVNSTEKGDLSSESTVSRIRTEHFPLTLESARPSHTSQYLCASTPRGTKETQYFGPGTRLLVL.

The chain joins TRBV2 to TRBJ1-1; 7 bases match TRBD1. Trimming cost V 7 bases and J 3 bases; bases outside gene matches: 8. Germline assignment: CDR1 SNHLY and CDR2 FYNNEI. This CDR3 is built from 14 residues. Written as DNA, the CDR3 is TGTGCCAGCACCAAGCGACAGGGCTACACTGAAGCTTTCTTT. Protein sequence: CASTKRQGYTEAFF.

This rearrangement joins TRBV19 to TRBJ1-1; maybe TRBD1 (5 bases). This CDR3 spans 13 amino acids. Trimming cost V 8 bases and J 4 bases, with 14 bases left between them. The germline gives CDR1 LNHDA, CDR2 SQIVND (reference sequence). The CDR3 sequence: CASQRGRGTEAFF. CDR3 bases: TGTGCCAGTCAGAGGGGCCGGGGCACTGAAGCTTTCTTT.

The chain links TRBV5-6 to TRBJ2-1; possible D gene TRBD2, 7 bases. The CDR3 loop spans 11 amino acids. The germline CDR1 and CDR2 sequences are SGHDT and YYEEEE. V shed 7 bases and J shed 15 bases, with 17 bases lying between them. The CDR3 spells CASAQGGETFF. The CDR3 bases are TGTGCCAGCGCGCAAGGGGGGGAGACGTTCTTC. Based on the CDR3 plus reference TRBV5-6 and TRBJ2-1, the full variable domain is DAGVTQSPTHLIKTRGQQVTLRCSPKSGHDTVSWYQQALGQGPQFIFQYYEEEERQRGNFPDRFSGHQFPNYSSELNVNALLLGDSALYLCASAQGGETFFGPGTRLTVL.

This clone was counted a few times. This rearrangement joins TRBV6-1 to TRBJ1-3, with TRBD1 matching 7 bases. CDR1 is MNHNS, CDR2 SASEGT, per germline. Trimming removed 7 bases from V and 3 bases from J; junction bases left unmatched: 9. This CDR3 is built from 15 residues. The CDR3 spells CASKGGRGSGNTIYF. CDR3 in DNA: TGTGCCAGCAAAGGGGGCAGGGGGAGTGGAAACACCATATATTTT.

The CDR3 loop is CASSFAGQGNEQYV. The CDR3 nucleotides are TGTGCCAGCAGCTTTGCCGGACAGGGAAATGAGCAGTACGTC. The chain joins TRBV7-8 to TRBJ2-7, with TRBD1 identical over 8 bases. Trimming cost V 3 bases and J 7 bases; bases outside gene matches: 8. The CDR3 sequence is 14 residues long. Germline loops: CDR1 SGHVS, CDR2 FQNEAQ.

The CDR3 here is CASGFGAMAFF. The CDR3 DNA is TGTGCCAGCGGGTTCGGGGCTATGGCTTTCTTT. The chain has TRBV6-5 and TRBJ1-1; weak D call: TRBD1 (5 bases). Germline CDR1 MNHEY, CDR2 SVGAGI. Trimming removed 8 bases at V and 11 bases at J, with 15 bases between. The CDR3 consists of 11 residues.

This clone was picked up one time. This chain joins TRBV5-6 and TRBJ2-2; no firm D call. The CDR3 has 15 amino acids. Per germline, CDR1 SGHDT and CDR2 YYEEEE. V lost 0 bases and J 8 bases, leaving 14 bases between the germline ends. DNA for the CDR3: TGTGCCAGCAGCTTGGTGGCAGGTTGGAAGGGGGAGCTGTTTTTT. This translates into CASSLVAGWKGELFF. The full variable domain, with the rest looked up from reference TRBV5-6 and TRBJ2-2, is DAGVTQSPTHLIKTRGQQVTLRCSPKSGHDTVSWYQQALGQGPQFIFQYYEEEERQRGNFPDRFSGHQFPNYSSELNVNALLLGDSALYLCASSLVAGWKGELFFGEGSRLTVL.

By frequency in the sample, this clone is medium-sized (0.01 to 0.1%). The chain combines TRBV27 with TRBJ1-2, with TRBD1 matching 9 bases. V gave up 5 bases and J gave up 3 bases; unmatched junction bases: 7. CDR3 length equals 15 residues. Germline V gives CDR1 MNHEY, CDR2 SMNVEV (reference sequence). CDR3 protein: CASSAGTGRDYGYTF. The DNA for the CDR3 is TGTGCCAGCAGTGCCGGGACAGGGAGGGACTATGGCTACACCTTC.

The chain employs TRBV5-5 and TRBJ2-7; no clear D gene. With 4 bases removed from V and 6 bases from J, the gap between germline ends came to 11 bases. The CDR3 sequence is 12 residues long. Germline CDR1 reads SGHKS; CDR2 reads YYEKEE (reference sequence). CDR3 residues: CASSLTAREQYF. The CDR3 coding sequence is TGTGCCAGCAGCCTGACGGCCCGCGAGCAGTACTTC.

This clone appeared a few times. The gene calls are TRBV9 and TRBJ2-2; TRBD1 might be the D (6 bases). CDR1 SGDLS and CDR2 YYNGEE come from the germline V gene. The V end was cut by 0 bases, the J end by 2 bases, with 11 bases between. This CDR3 comprises 16 residues. The DNA of the CDR3 is TGTGCCAGCAGCGTAGTGCAGGGGAGAAACACCGGGGAGCTGTTTTTT. Translating gives CASSVVQGRNTGELFF.

The sample holds a few counts of this clone. V usage is TRBV4-1 and J usage is TRBJ1-2; D may be TRBD1 (5 bases). CDR1 is MGHRA, CDR2 YSYEKL, per germline. There are 14 residues in the CDR3. V was shortened by 1 base and J by 6 bases, with 12 bases between the two germline ends. The CDR3 region is CASSQVQGQDGYTF. The CDR3 bases are TGCGCCAGCAGCCAAGTTCAGGGTCAGGATGGCTACACCTTC.

This clone is medium-sized (0.01 to 0.1%) in the sample. The CDR3 loop is CASSLGLTEQFF. The CDR3, as DNA: TGTGCCAGCAGCCTGGGACTAACAGAGCAGTTCTTC. The chain is built from TRBV7-2 and TRBJ2-1, with 7 bases aligning to TRBD2. The junction had 5 bases not matched to a gene; V was cut back by 5 bases and J by 10 bases. This CDR3 has 12 residues. Germline lookup yields CDR1 SGHTA and CDR2 FQGNSA.

The chain recombines TRBV5-8 with TRBJ2-1, with TRBD2 matching over 10 bases. This CDR3 is 18 amino acids long. CDR1 and CDR2 from the germline V gene are SGHTS and YDEGEE. V dropped 4 bases and J dropped 4; count of bases not matched to a gene: 14. The CDR3 region has the DNA TGTGCCAGCAGCAGGGCCCGGACTAGCGGAGATATTTACAATGAGCAGTTCTTC. Translation: CASSRARTSGDIYNEQFF. Using reference TRBV5-8 and TRBJ2-1 for the parts outside the CDR3, the full variable domain is EAGVTQSPTHLIKTRGQQATLRCSPISGHTSVYWYQQALGLGLQFLLWYDEGEERNRGNFPPRFSGRQFPNYSSELNVNALELEDSALYLCASSRARTSGDIYNEQFFGPGTRLTVL.

This chain connects TRBV5-1 to TRBJ2-2; D may be TRBD1 (5 bases). The CDR3 is 15 residues long. Germline V CDR1 and CDR2: SGHRS, YFSETQ. The V and J ends lost 4 bases and 1 base respectively, with 11 bases between them. For the CDR3, the DNA is TGCGCCAGCAGCCCCGTTCAGGGGAACACCGGGGAGCTGTTTTTT. It encodes CASSPVQGNTGELFF.

The V gene is TRBV5-4, the J gene TRBJ2-6; D may correspond to TRBD1 or TRBD2 (5 bases each). Germline CDR1 and CDR2: SGHNT and YYREEE (reference sequence). Trimming stripped 3 bases from V and 0 bases from J, with 13 bases between. The CDR3 consists of 17 residues. This chain's CDR3 is CASSWGTGLSGANVLTF. The CDR3 nucleotides read TGTGCCAGCAGCTGGGGGACCGGCCTCTCTGGGGCCAACGTCCTGACTTTC. The full variable domain, rest sourced from reference TRBV5-4 and TRBJ2-6, is ETGVTQSPTHLIKTRGQQVTLRCSSQSGHNTVSWYQQALGQGPQFIFQYYREEENGRGNFPPRFSGLQFPNYSSELNVNALELDDSALYLCASSWGTGLSGANVLTFGAGSRLTVL.

The V call is TRBV7-3, the J call TRBJ2-1; TRBD2 agrees at 10 bases. The CDR3 is 15 residues long. Trimming at V came to 2 bases and at J to 9 bases, leaving 7 bases not matched to a gene. The germline V gene has CDR1 SGHTA and CDR2 FQGTGA. CDR3 DNA sequence: TGTGCCAGCAGCTTACGAAGCGGGGGGGCAGGTGAGCAGTTCTTC. Amino acids: CASSLRSGGAGEQFF.

The chain carries TRBV30 and TRBJ2-4; 8 nucleotides align to TRBD1. The CDR3 has 12 amino acids. V dropped 2 bases and J dropped 11; count of bases not matched to a gene: 5. The germline V gene has CDR1 GTSNPN and CDR2 SVGIG (reference sequence). Here the CDR3 DNA reads TGTGCCTGGAGTTCCGACAGGGGTCTTCAGTACTTC. This gives the protein CAWSSDRGLQYF.

The chain has TRBV6-1 and TRBJ2-3; D perhaps matches TRBD1 (8 bases). Per the germline V gene, CDR1 is MNHNS and CDR2 is SASEGT. V was clipped by 6 bases and J by 4 bases, with 17 bases between them. The CDR3 has 15 amino acids. This chain's CDR3 is CASSIQGGSADTQYF. CDR3 bases: TGTGCCAGCAGCATACAGGGGGGGAGCGCAGATACGCAGTATTTT.

This clone was recorded a few times. V gene TRBV27 combines with J gene TRBJ2-7; TRBD2 is a possible D gene (6 bases). CDR1 and CDR2 (germline): MNHEY, SMNVEV (reference sequence). Trimming removed 4 bases at V and 5 bases at J, with 12 bases between. There are 13 residues in the CDR3. The CDR3 coding sequence is TGTGCCAGCAGTTATTCGGGACTCCACGAGCAGTACTTC. It codes for CASSYSGLHEQYF.